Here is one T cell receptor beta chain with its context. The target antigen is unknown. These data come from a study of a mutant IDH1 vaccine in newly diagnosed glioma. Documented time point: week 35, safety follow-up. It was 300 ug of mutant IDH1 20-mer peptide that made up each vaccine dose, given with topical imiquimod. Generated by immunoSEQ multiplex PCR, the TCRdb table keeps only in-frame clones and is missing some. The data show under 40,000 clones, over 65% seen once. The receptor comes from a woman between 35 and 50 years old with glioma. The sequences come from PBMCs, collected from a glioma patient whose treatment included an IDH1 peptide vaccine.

The CDR3 DNA follows: TGTGCCAGCAGCGTAATACAGGGGACTTCACCCCTCCACTTT. This gives the protein CASSVIQGTSPLHF. The chain recombines TRBV2 with TRBJ1-6; 7 bases agree with TRBD1. The V segment lost 6 bases and the J segment 9 bases; nucleotides outside the gene matches: 8. The CDR3 consists of 14 residues. Germline CDR1 SNHLY, CDR2 FYNNEI.